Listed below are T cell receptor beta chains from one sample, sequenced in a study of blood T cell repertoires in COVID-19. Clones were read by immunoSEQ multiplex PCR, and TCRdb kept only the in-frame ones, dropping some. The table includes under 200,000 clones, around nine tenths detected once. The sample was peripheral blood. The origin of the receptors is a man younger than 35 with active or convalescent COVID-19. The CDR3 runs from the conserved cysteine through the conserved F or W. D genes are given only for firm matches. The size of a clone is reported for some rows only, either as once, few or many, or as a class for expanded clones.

cdr3_aa: CASRGTMTGNSPLHF; cdr3_nt: TGTGCCAGCAGGGGAACCATGACAGGCAATTCACCCCTCCACTTT; j_call: TRBJ1-6; v_call: TRBV28; clone_size: -; d_call: -
cdr3_aa: CASSSLTSGRETQYF; cdr3_nt: TGTGCCAGCAGCTCCCTGACTAGCGGGAGGGAGACCCAGTACTTC; j_call: TRBJ2-5; v_call: TRBV5-5; clone_size: -; d_call: TRBD2
cdr3_aa: CASSSTVRPLEQYF; cdr3_nt: TGTGCCAGCAGTTCGACAGTCCGCCCTCTAGAGCAGTACTTC; j_call: TRBJ2-7; v_call: TRBV2; clone_size: -; d_call: -
cdr3_aa: CASSHEPQRSYNEQFF; cdr3_nt: TGTGCCAGCAGCCACGAACCCCAGCGATCCTACAATGAGCAGTTCTTC; j_call: TRBJ2-1; v_call: TRBV3-1/TRBV3-2; clone_size: once; d_call: -
cdr3_aa: CASSLSGRSQETQYF; cdr3_nt: TGTGCCAGCAGTCTTAGCGGGAGGTCCCAAGAGACCCAGTACTTC; j_call: TRBJ2-5; v_call: TRBV7-3; clone_size: -; d_call: TRBD2
cdr3_aa: CASSLELMVQSPLHF; cdr3_nt: TGCGCCAGCAGCTTGGAACTCATGGTTCAATCACCCCTCCACTTT; j_call: TRBJ1-6; v_call: TRBV5-1; clone_size: -; d_call: -
cdr3_aa: CASSSGLNNEKLFF; cdr3_nt: TGTGCCAGCAGCTCGGGACTGAACAATGAAAAACTGTTTTTT; j_call: TRBJ1-4; v_call: TRBV11-3; clone_size: -; d_call: -
cdr3_aa: CASGRGNTEAFF; cdr3_nt: TGTGCCAGCGGGAGGGGCAACACTGAAGCTTTCTTT; j_call: TRBJ1-1; v_call: TRBV6-5; clone_size: few; d_call: -
cdr3_aa: CASRTAFDTQYF; cdr3_nt: TGTGCCAGCAGGACAGCATTTGATACGCAGTATTTT; j_call: TRBJ2-3; v_call: TRBV12-3/TRBV12-4; clone_size: -; d_call: -
cdr3_aa: CAWHVRQGRNQPQHF; cdr3_nt: TGTGCCTGGCACGTAAGACAGGGCCGCAATCAGCCCCAGCATTTT; j_call: TRBJ1-5; v_call: TRBV30; clone_size: -; d_call: TRBD1